This T cell receptor (beta chain) was recovered during a study of blood T cells in healthy people across ages. This clonotype was seen more than once but under ten times. Its specificity is not known. Per sample, extraction of total RNA gave at least 5.5 micrograms in every case. Per the germline V gene, CDR1 is DFQATT and CDR2 is SNEGSKA (reference sequence). This CDR3 spans 17 amino acids. V trimming: 5 bases; J trimming: 0 bases; junction bases outside the gene matches: 6. Findings and limits, study-wide: Researchers deemed the diversity estimates from one million T cells underestimates.

Alongside a J-beta primer mix, a sample-barcoded 5' primer served in a second PCR lasting roughly 6 to 12 cycles. Researchers report that a template-switch adaptor with 12 random nucleotides tagged each cDNA molecule. MiXCR, run by TCRdb on the 5' RACE reads, gives a single entry per CDR3 protein. There are around 1,500,000 distinct CDR3 sequences in the sample; 28% occur only once, and 7.7% lies in the top ten. V gene TRBV20-1 combines with J gene TRBJ1-6, with TRBD1 matching 11 bases. This TCR was recovered from a woman younger than 45 in good health. Sequenced: blood. CDR3 DNA sequence: TGCAGTGCTTACCGGGACAGGGGGAACTCCTATAATTCACCCCTCCACTTT. Encoded protein: CSAYRDRGNSYNSPLHF.